This T cell receptor beta chain was sequenced during a study of vaccination and CD4 T cells after COVID-19. This clonotype has only one observation. Its antigen is undetermined. Treatment noted: roughly 11-day PBMC culture with coronavirus spike peptide pools or control peptides (ViraFEST assay). The Oncomine TCR Beta short-read assay sequenced DNA from cultured CD4+ T cells. Researchers extracted genomic DNA from CD4+ T cells that had been cultured. TCRdb re-called the PCR reads with MiXCR, one entry per CDR3 protein. The data contain some 13,000 distinct CDR3 sequences, roughly 60% of them singletons. Trimming pared 1 base from V and 0 bases from J, leaving 14 bases between. CDR1 and CDR2 from the germline V gene are DFQATT and SNEGSKA (reference sequence). The CDR3 has 16 residues.

The TCR sequence derives from a human donor who had recovered from COVID-19. Input material: CD4+ T cells from blood, cultured in vitro. V and J are TRBV20-1 and TRBJ2-3; D is uncertain. CDR3 sequence: CSARVPLYSSTDTQYF. The CDR3 DNA sequence: TGCAGTGCTAGAGTCCCTTTGTACTCTAGCACAGATACGCAGTATTTT.